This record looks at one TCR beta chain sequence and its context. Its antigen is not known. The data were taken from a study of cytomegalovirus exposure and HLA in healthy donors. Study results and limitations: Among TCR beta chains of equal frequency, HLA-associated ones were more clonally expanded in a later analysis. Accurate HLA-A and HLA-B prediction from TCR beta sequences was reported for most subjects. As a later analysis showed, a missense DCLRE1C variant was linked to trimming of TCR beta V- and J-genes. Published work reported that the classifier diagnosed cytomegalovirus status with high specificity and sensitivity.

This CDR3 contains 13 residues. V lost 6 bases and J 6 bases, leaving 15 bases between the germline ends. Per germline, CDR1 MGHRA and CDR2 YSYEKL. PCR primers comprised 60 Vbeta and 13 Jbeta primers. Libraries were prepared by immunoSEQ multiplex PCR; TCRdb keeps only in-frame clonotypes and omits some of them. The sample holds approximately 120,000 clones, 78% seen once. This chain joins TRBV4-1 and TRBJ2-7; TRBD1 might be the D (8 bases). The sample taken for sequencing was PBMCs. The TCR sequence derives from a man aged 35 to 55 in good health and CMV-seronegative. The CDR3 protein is CASRMTGEGEQYF. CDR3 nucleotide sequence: TGCGCCAGCAGGATGACAGGGGAGGGCGAGCAGTACTTC.